This TCR beta chain was captured in a study of T cell responses to AZD1222 COVID-19 vaccine. Concerning this clone: Its antigen remains unknown.

Produced via immunoSEQ multiplex PCR; TCRdb's table is partial and in-frame only. The repertoire holds approximately 180,000 clones, with just over 85% as singletons. CDR1 is LGHDT, CDR2 YNNKEL, per germline (reference sequence). V shed 9 bases and J shed 4 bases, with 5 bases lying between them. This CDR3 is 10 amino acids long. General study points: CD4 TCRs linked to vaccination spanned spike, dominating at 160-218 and 743-854. Donors, mostly white British, included more females; clonal diversity was possibly underestimated. Nearly half of unique spike-specific TCRs reportedly avoided B.1.351 and B.1.1.7 mutated regions. At baseline, just five to seven AZD1222 recipients tested seropositive.

This receptor was obtained from an adult in good health. This chain links TRBV3-1 (or the pseudogene TRBV3-2) with TRBJ2-3; D is uncertain. Material: peripheral blood, obtained on day 0 of AZD1222 vaccination. CDR3 in amino acids: CARESDTQYF. The CDR3 bases are TGTGCCAGAGAGTCAGATACGCAGTATTTT.